The rows below give T cell receptor beta chains drawn from one sample of a study of shared clonotypes between healthy human individuals. Clones were sequenced by immunoSEQ multiplex PCR, and TCRdb holds only the in-frame ones, with some missing. This table holds more than 2 million clones, 90% to 95% found once. The sample comprised naive CD4+ T cells sorted from blood. The receptor set was obtained from a man aged 18 to 29 in good health. CDR3s include the opening cysteine and the closing phenylalanine or tryptophan. A D gene is named only where the DNA matches it firmly. Clone size is stated in some rows and not others, as once, few, many or a class when expanded.

J gene	clone size	D gene	V gene	CDR3 DNA	CDR3 protein
TRBJ2-2	-	TRBD1	TRBV5-6	TGTGCCAGCAGCCCTGACAGGGCAGGCCCCGGGGAGCTGTTTTTT	CASSPDRAGPGELFF
TRBJ1-4	-	TRBD1	TRBV5-1	TGCGCCAGCAGCAGACAGGGAACTAATGAAAAACTGTTTTTT	CASSRQGTNEKLFF
TRBJ2-5	-	-	TRBV7-2	TGTGCCAGCAGCCCTGGGGGCCCGCGGGGCTATCCACAAGAGACCCAGTACTTC	CASSPGGPRGYPQETQYF
TRBJ2-7	-	-	TRBV7-2	TGTGCCAGCAGCTTAGAAGGCGGGGCCTACGAGCAGTACTTC	CASSLEGGAYEQYF
TRBJ1-2	-	-	TRBV6-1	TGTGCCAGCAGACTATTCATAACAGGGAACTATGGCTACACCTTC	CASRLFITGNYGYTF
TRBJ1-1	-	TRBD1	TRBV7-9	TGTGCCAGCAGCCGCCGGACAGGGTATTTTGAAGCTTTCTTT	CASSRRTGYFEAFF
TRBJ2-3	once	-	TRBV30	TGTGCCTGGAGTTCGCCCGAGAAGATGTATACGCAGTATTTT	CAWSSPEKMYTQYF
TRBJ2-3	-	TRBD2	TRBV19	TGTGCCAGTAGTATAATGGGCGGGAGCAGCACAGATACGCAGTATTTT	CASSIMGGSSTDTQYF
TRBJ2-7	-	TRBD1	TRBV19	TGTGCCAGTAGTTCCCGCCCCGGGACAGGGGACGAGCAGTACTTC	CASSSRPGTGDEQYF
TRBJ2-7	-	TRBD1	TRBV10-1	TGCGCCAGCAGCAAGGACAGGTCCTACGAGCAGTACTTC	CASSKDRSYEQYF